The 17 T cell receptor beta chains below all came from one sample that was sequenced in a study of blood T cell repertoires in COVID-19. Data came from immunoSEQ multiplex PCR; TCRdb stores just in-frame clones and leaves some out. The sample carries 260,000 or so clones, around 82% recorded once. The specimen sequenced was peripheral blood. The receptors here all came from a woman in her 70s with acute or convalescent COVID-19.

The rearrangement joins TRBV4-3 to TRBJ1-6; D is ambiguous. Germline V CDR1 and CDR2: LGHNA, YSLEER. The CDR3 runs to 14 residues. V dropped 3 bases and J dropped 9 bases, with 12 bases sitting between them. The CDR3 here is CASSHGVSSSPLHF. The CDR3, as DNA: TGCGCCAGCAGCCACGGGGTTAGTTCTTCACCCCTCCACTTT.

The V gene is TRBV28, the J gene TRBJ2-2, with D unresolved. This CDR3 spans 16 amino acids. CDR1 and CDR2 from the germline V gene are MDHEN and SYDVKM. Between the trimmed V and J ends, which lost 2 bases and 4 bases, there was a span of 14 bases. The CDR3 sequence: CASSLATRIRTGELFF. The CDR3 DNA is TGTGCCAGCAGTTTAGCCACCAGGATACGCACCGGGGAGCTGTTTTTT.

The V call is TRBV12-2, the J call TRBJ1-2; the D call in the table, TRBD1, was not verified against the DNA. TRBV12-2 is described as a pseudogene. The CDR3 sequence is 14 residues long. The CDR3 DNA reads TGTGCAAGTCGCCCATTGGACCAAGACAGTGGCTACACCTTC. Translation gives CASRPLDQDSGYTF.

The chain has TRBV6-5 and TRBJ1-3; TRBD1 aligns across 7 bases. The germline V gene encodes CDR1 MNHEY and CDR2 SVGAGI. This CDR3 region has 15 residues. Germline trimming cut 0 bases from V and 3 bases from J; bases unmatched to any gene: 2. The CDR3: CASSYSGTVGNTIYF. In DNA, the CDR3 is TGTGCCAGCAGTTACTCTGGGACAGTTGGAAACACCATATATTTT.

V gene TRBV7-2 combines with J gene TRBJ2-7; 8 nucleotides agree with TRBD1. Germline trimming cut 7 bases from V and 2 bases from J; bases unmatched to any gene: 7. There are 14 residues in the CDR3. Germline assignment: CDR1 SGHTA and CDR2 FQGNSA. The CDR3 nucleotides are TGTGCCAGCATTACCGGGACAGGCCCCTACGAGCAGTACTTC. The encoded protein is CASITGTGPYEQYF. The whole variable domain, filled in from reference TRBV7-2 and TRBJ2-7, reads GAGVSQSPSNKVTEKGKDVELRCDPISGHTALYWYRQSLGQGLEFLIYFQGNSAPDKSGLPSDRFSAERTGGSVSTLTIQRTQQEDSAVYLCASITGTGPYEQYFGPGTRLTVT.

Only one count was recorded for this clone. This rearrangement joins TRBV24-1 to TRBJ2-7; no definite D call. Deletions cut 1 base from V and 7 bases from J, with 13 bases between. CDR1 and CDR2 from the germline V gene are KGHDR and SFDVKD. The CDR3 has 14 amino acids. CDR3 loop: CATSDFSTSGEQYF. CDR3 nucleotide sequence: TGTGCCACCAGTGATTTTAGCACCTCGGGTGAGCAGTACTTC.

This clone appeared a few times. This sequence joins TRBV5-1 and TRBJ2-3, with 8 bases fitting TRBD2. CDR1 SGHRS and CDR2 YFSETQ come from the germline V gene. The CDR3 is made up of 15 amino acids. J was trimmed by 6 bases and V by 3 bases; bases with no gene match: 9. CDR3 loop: CASSSSGGAGDTQYF. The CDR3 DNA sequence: TGCGCCAGCAGCTCGTCCGGGGGGGCCGGGGATACGCAGTATTTT.

The CDR3 region is CASSQANEQFF. Written as DNA, the CDR3 is TGTGCCAGCAGTCAAGCCAATGAGCAGTTCTTC. The chain uses TRBV7-2 and TRBJ2-1; D is ambiguous. The CDR3 has 11 amino acids. CDR1 is SGHTA, CDR2 FQGNSA, per germline. V was cut by 6 bases and J by 6 bases, with 6 bases left in between.

DNA of the CDR3: TGTGCCAGCATTGACAGGGAAAATCAGCCCCAGCATTTT. It codes for CASIDRENQPQHF. The chain is built from TRBV10-3 and TRBJ1-5, with TRBD1 identical over 7 bases. The germline V gene has CDR1 ENHRY and CDR2 SYGVKD. V was pared by 10 bases and J by 4 bases, with 7 bases of the junction left unmatched. CDR3 length: 13 residues.

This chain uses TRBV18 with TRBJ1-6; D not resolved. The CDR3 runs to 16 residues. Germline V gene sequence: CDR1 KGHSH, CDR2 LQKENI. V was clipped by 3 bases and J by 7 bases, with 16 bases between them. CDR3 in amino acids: CASSPLAGNGNSPLHF. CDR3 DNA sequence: TGTGCCAGCTCACCCCTCGCGGGTAACGGGAATTCACCCCTCCACTTT.

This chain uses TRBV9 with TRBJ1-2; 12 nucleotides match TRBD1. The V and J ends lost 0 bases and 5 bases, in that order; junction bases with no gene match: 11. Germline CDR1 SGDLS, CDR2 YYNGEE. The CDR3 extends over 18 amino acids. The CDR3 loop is CASSVEPPGTGGGYGYTF. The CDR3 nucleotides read TGTGCCAGCAGCGTAGAGCCACCCGGGACAGGGGGCGGGTATGGCTACACCTTC.

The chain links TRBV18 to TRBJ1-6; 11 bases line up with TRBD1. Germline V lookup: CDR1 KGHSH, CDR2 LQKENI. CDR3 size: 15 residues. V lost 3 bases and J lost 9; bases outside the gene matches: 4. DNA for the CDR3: TGTGCCAGCTCACCGGCCGGGACAGGGGGTTCACCCCTCCACTTT. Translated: CASSPAGTGGSPLHF.

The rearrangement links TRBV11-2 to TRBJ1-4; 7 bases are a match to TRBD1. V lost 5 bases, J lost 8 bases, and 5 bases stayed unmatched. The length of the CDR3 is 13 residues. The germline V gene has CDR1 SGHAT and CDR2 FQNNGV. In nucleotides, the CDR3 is TGTGCCAGCAGCCTTCGGGACAGAGAAAAACTGTTTTTT. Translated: CASSLRDREKLFF.

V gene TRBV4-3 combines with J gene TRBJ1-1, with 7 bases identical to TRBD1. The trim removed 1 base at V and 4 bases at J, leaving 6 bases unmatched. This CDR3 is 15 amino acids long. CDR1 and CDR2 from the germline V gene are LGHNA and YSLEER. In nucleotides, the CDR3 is TGCGCCAGCAGCCAAGGCGGGACAGCCCCCACTGAAGCTTTCTTT. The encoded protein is CASSQGGTAPTEAFF.

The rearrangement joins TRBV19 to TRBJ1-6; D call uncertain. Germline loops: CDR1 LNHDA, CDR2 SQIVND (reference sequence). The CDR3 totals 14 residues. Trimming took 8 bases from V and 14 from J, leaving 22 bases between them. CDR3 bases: TGTGCCAGTGTCTCAGACAAATGGGGAGGAGCCCTCCACTTT. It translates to CASVSDKWGGALHF.

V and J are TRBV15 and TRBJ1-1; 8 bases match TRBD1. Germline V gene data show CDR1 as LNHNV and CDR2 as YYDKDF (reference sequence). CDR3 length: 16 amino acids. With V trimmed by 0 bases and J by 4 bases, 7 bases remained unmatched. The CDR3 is CATSRDRGQGSTEAFF. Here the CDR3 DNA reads TGTGCCACCAGCAGAGATCGAGGACAGGGATCCACTGAAGCTTTCTTT.

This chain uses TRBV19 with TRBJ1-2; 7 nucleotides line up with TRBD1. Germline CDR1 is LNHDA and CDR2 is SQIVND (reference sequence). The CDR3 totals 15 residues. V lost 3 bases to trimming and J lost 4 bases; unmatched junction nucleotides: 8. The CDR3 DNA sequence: TGTGCCAGTAGTATTCAAGGAGGACAGGTCTATGGCTACACCTTC. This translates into CASSIQGGQVYGYTF.